The rows below give T cell receptor beta chains drawn from one sample of a study of regulatory and conventional T cells in RAG deficiency. Libraries were prepared by immunoSEQ multiplex PCR; TCRdb keeps only in-frame clonotypes and omits some of them. This sample has some 2,500 clones, with roughly four fifths found just once. Specimen: CD4+ effector T cells sorted from blood. The receptors were gathered from a human donor with RAG deficiency presenting as severe combined immunodeficiency. Both conserved end residues are part of each CDR3. D genes are given only for firm matches.

CDR3nt: TGTGCCACCAGCAGAGATCGGAGGCAGTACTTC; CDR3aa: CATSRDRRQYF; v_gene: TRBV15; len: 11; d_gene: NA; j_gene: TRBJ2-7
CDR3nt: TGTGCCAGTAGTCCCAGGGACACAGATACGCAGTATTTT; CDR3aa: CASSPRDTDTQYF; v_gene: TRBV19; len: 13; d_gene: NA; j_gene: TRBJ2-3
CDR3nt: TGTGCCAGCAGTGGCCGGAAGACGGAGACCCAGTACTTC; CDR3aa: CASSGRKTETQYF; v_gene: TRBV6-5; len: 13; d_gene: NA; j_gene: TRBJ2-5
CDR3nt: TGCGCCAGCAGTTTCAGCACAGATACGCAGTATTTT; CDR3aa: CASSFSTDTQYF; v_gene: TRBV28; len: 12; d_gene: NA; j_gene: TRBJ2-3
CDR3nt: TGTGCCAGCAGTATGGGACAGGGGAGCCACACCATATATTTT; CDR3aa: CASSMGQGSHTIYF; v_gene: TRBV9; len: 14; d_gene: TRBD1; j_gene: TRBJ1-3
CDR3nt: TGTGCCAGCAGTTCCCCCGGGACAGGGGGCTACGAGCAGTACTTC; CDR3aa: CASSSPGTGGYEQYF; v_gene: TRBV28; len: 15; d_gene: TRBD1; j_gene: TRBJ2-7
CDR3nt: TGTGCCAGCAGCCAATCAACAGGGGCGAACACCGGGGAGCTGTTTTTT; CDR3aa: CASSQSTGANTGELFF; v_gene: TRBV4-2; len: 16; d_gene: TRBD1; j_gene: TRBJ2-2
CDR3nt: TGTGCCAGCAGTTACTTAACCGGGGAGCTGTTTTTT; CDR3aa: CASSYLTGELFF; v_gene: TRBV6-6; len: 12; d_gene: NA; j_gene: TRBJ2-2
CDR3nt: TGTGCCAGCAGCTTTTGGGCAGCACGCTCCTACGAGCAGTACTTC; CDR3aa: CASSFWAARSYEQYF; v_gene: TRBV7-9; len: 15; d_gene: NA; j_gene: TRBJ2-7
CDR3nt: TGTGCCAGCAGCTTAGAGATACAGGGCCCGGAGACCCAGTACTTC; CDR3aa: CASSLEIQGPETQYF; v_gene: TRBV7-8; len: 15; d_gene: NA; j_gene: TRBJ2-5